This paragraph reports one T cell receptor beta chain. These data originate in a study of T cell changes during pregnancy in multiple sclerosis. CDR1 is SGDLS and CDR2 is YYNGEE in the germline V gene. The CDR3 length is 14 residues. V was shortened by 4 bases and J by 1 base, with 12 bases between the two germline ends. The method was immunoSEQ multiplex PCR; TCRdb's version includes in-frame clones alone and lacks a portion of them. The table shows 90,000 to 120,000 clones, with roughly 92% occurring only once. The V call is TRBV9, the J call TRBJ2-7, with unresolved D. This TCR was recovered from a female donor in good health, enrolled as a control in a pregnancy study. The sequenced sample was peripheral blood, obtained in the third trimester of pregnancy. CDR3 loop: CASSPRHGSYEQYF. The CDR3 nucleotides read TGTGCCAGCAGCCCAAGACACGGATCCTACGAGCAGTACTTC.